This passage covers 18 T cell receptor beta chains from one sample sequenced in a study of blood T cell repertoires in COVID-19. The assay was immunoSEQ multiplex PCR, and TCRdb's table has in-frame clones only and misses some. Of around 250,000 clones in the sample, 86% were seen once. Sample: peripheral blood. The receptor set was obtained from a man aged 60 to 69 with acute or convalescent COVID-19.

The chain links TRBV4-1 to TRBJ2-1, with TRBD2 matching 10 bases. Germline assignment: CDR1 MGHRA and CDR2 YSYEKL. This CDR3 comprises 19 residues. Trimming at V came to 6 bases and at J to 3 bases, leaving 17 bases not matched to a gene. CDR3: CASRPSGVLAGDLYNEQFF. CDR3 nucleotides: TGCGCCAGCAGACCCAGCGGGGTCCTAGCGGGAGATCTCTACAATGAGCAGTTCTTC.

The chain carries TRBV6-5 and TRBJ2-5, with a possible D match to TRBD2 (5 bases). Looked up from germline, CDR1 is MNHEY and CDR2 is SVGAGI. The germline V and J ends were trimmed by 7 bases and 5 bases, with 11 bases remaining between them. The CDR3 runs 12 residues. The DNA for the CDR3 is TGTGCCAGCATAAGGACGGGGGAGACCCAGTACTTC. Its protein product is CASIRTGETQYF.

This chain connects TRBV9 to TRBJ2-2; perhaps TRBD1 as D (5 bases). Trimming removed 0 bases from V and 2 bases from J, with 11 bases in between. CDR1 SGDLS and CDR2 YYNGEE come from the germline V gene. This CDR3 contains 16 residues. For the CDR3, the DNA is TGTGCCAGCAGCGTAGTCCCAGACAGCAACACCGGGGAGCTGTTTTTT. This encodes CASSVVPDSNTGELFF.

V gene TRBV7-9 combines with J gene TRBJ2-6; 11 bases fit TRBD2. Germline values: CDR1 SEHNR, CDR2 FQNEAQ (reference sequence). J lost 2 bases, V lost 7 bases, and 4 bases had no gene match. The CDR3 is made up of 16 amino acids. The CDR3 coding sequence is TGTGCCAGCAATGTAGCGGGAGGGACTGGGGCCAACGTCCTGACTTTC. The encoded protein is CASNVAGGTGANVLTF.

V and J are TRBV5-1 and TRBJ2-1, with 10 bases matching TRBD1. The CDR3 totals 15 residues. Germline V gene lookup returns CDR1 SGHRS and CDR2 YFSETQ. J lost 6 bases, V lost 3 bases, and 6 bases had no gene match. The CDR3 nucleotides read TGCGCCAGCAGCTGGGGGACAGGGGATGCCAATGAGCAGTTCTTC. It codes for CASSWGTGDANEQFF.

This chain links TRBV6-5 with TRBJ2-2, with 7 bases matching TRBD1. This CDR3 contains 14 residues. Trimming took 7 bases from V and 0 from J; bases not matched to a gene: 2. Germline V lookup: CDR1 MNHEY, CDR2 SVGAGI. The CDR3 loop reads CASKTGANTGELFF. The CDR3 bases are TGTGCCAGCAAAACAGGGGCGAACACCGGGGAGCTGTTTTTT.

The rearrangement links TRBV10-3 to TRBJ2-7, with TRBD2 matching over 14 bases. The germline V gene encodes CDR1 ENHRY and CDR2 SYGVKD. The CDR3 spans 14 residues. V was clipped by 8 bases and J by 5 bases; unmatched bases: 5. This CDR3 is CAIAGLAGGNEQYF. The CDR3 DNA is TGTGCCATCGCAGGACTAGCGGGAGGAAACGAGCAGTACTTC.

The genes are TRBV30 and TRBJ2-7, with 9 positions matching TRBD2. There are 16 residues in the CDR3. After removal of 0 bases from V and 2 bases from J, the junction contained 8 bases not matched to a gene. CDR1 is GTSNPN, CDR2 SVGIG, per germline (reference sequence). CDR3 amino acids: CAWSVPHAGGTYEQYF. DNA for the CDR3: TGTGCCTGGAGTGTACCACACGCGGGAGGGACCTACGAGCAGTACTTC.

This chain connects TRBV11-3 to TRBJ2-3; the D gene is possibly TRBD2 (5 bases). CDR1 and CDR2 from the germline V gene are SGHNT and YENEEA. The V end was cut by 3 bases, the J end by 1 base, with 17 bases between. The CDR3 loop spans 17 amino acids. The CDR3 nucleotides are TGTGCCAGCAGCTTTCGGTCAGCGGCCCTCGGCACAGATACGCAGTATTTT. It specifies CASSFRSAALGTDTQYF. Full variable domain (remainder filled in from reference TRBV11-3 and TRBJ2-3): EAGVVQSPRYKIIEKKQPVAFWCNPISGHNTLYWYLQNLGQGPELLIRYENEEAVDDSQLPKDRFSAERLKGVDSTLKIQPAELGDSAVYLCASSFRSAALGTDTQYFGPGTRLTVL.

J is TRBJ2-1 and V is TRBV21-1; the D segment call TRBD2 is taken from the table without a DNA check. TRBV21-1 has pseudogene status. The CDR3 loop spans 17 amino acids. CDR3 loop: CASSYSPGLAGELKQFF. DNA for the CDR3: TGTGCCAGCAGCTACTCCCCGGGACTAGCGGGAGAGCTCAAGCAGTTCTTC.

V gene TRBV7-2 combines with J gene TRBJ1-1, with 7 bases aligning to TRBD1. V lost 2 bases to trimming and J lost 9 bases; unmatched junction nucleotides: 3. Germline CDR1 reads SGHTA; CDR2 reads FQGNSA. The CDR3 spans 12 residues. The CDR3 DNA reads TGTGCCAGCAGCTTACTACAGGGGAAAGCTTTCTTT. It translates to CASSLLQGKAFF.

This clone was detected only a few times. The V and J genes are TRBV7-2 and TRBJ2-5; TRBD2 matches 11 bases. CDR1 is SGHTA, CDR2 FQGNSA, per germline. There are 15 residues in the CDR3. The junction had 4 bases not matched to a gene; V was cut back by 4 bases and J by 3 bases. CDR3 nucleotides: TGTGCCAGCAGCTCGGGACTAGCGGAGGAAGAGACCCAGTACTTC. Translation: CASSSGLAEEETQYF.

This chain links TRBV14 with TRBJ2-1; 13 nucleotides align to TRBD2. Germline trimming cut 2 bases from V and 12 bases from J; bases unmatched to any gene: 7. The CDR3 is made up of 15 amino acids. From germline, CDR1 is SGHDN and CDR2 FVKESK. As DNA, the CDR3 is TGTGCCAGCAGCCAATGGACTAGCGGGAGTGGTGGGCAGTTCTTC. This translates into CASSQWTSGSGGQFF.

This clone was seen only a few times. The chain employs TRBV15 and TRBJ1-6; no definite D call. Trimming took off 0 bases at V and 6 bases at J, with 9 bases between the two ends. The length of the CDR3 is 15 residues. Per the germline V gene, CDR1 is LNHNV and CDR2 is YYDKDF (reference sequence). CDR3 DNA sequence: TGTGCCACCAGCAGAGATCTAAACAGTAATTCACCCCTCCACTTT. Its translation: CATSRDLNSNSPLHF. The entire variable domain, with the rest obtained from reference TRBV15 and TRBJ1-6, is as follows: DAMVIQNPRYQVTQFGKPVTLSCSQTLNHNVMYWYQQKSSQAPKLLFHYYDKDFNNEADTPDNFQSRRPNTSFCFLDIRSPGLGDTAMYLCATSRDLNSNSPLHFGNGTRLTVT.

The chain has TRBV5-4 and TRBJ1-2; perhaps TRBD1 as D (5 bases). The germline V and J ends were trimmed by 4 bases and 4 bases, with 5 bases remaining between them. The CDR3 sequence is 11 residues long. CDR1 is SGHNT, CDR2 YYREEE, per germline (reference sequence). CDR3 in amino acids: CASSQGYGYTF. CDR3 bases: TGTGCCAGCAGCCAGGGCTATGGCTACACCTTC.

The genes are TRBV6-5 and TRBJ1-2; TRBD1 aligns across 7 bases. CDR3 length equals 13 residues. Germline loops: CDR1 MNHEY, CDR2 SVGAGI. The trim removed 5 bases at V and 4 bases at J, leaving 4 bases unmatched. CDR3 amino acids: CASSNRGVYGYTF. The DNA of the CDR3 is TGTGCCAGCAGTAACAGGGGCGTCTATGGCTACACCTTC.

In regard to this clone: Within the sample, other DNA sequences also encode this same CDR3. The rearrangement links TRBV7-3 to TRBJ1-6; D uncertain. V was shortened by 5 bases and J by 7 bases, with 9 bases between the two germline ends. The V gene's germline CDR1 is SGHTA and CDR2 FQGTGA. CDR3 length: 13 residues. The CDR3 sequence is CASSPSPNSPLHF. CDR3 in DNA: TGTGCCAGCAGCCCAAGCCCAAATTCACCCCTCCACTTT.

This clone has a single count. The J gene is TRBJ2-7, the V gene TRBV27, with D possibly being TRBD2 (6 bases). The CDR3 consists of 14 residues. V was shortened by 4 bases and J by 3 bases, with 13 bases between the two germline ends. CDR1 is MNHEY and CDR2 is SMNVEV in the germline V gene (reference sequence). The CDR3 DNA reads TGTGCCAGCAGTTCTTCTCGGGGAGGCTACGAGCAGTACTTC. Its translation: CASSSSRGGYEQYF.